Below are 16 T cell receptor beta chains sequenced from a single sample in a study of CXCR3-negative and CXCR3-positive naive CD8 T cells. Libraries were UMI-labeled 5' RACE TRB cDNA. After re-calling the 5' RACE reads, TCRdb lists one entry per CDR3 protein, DNA absent. The data include more than 40,000 distinct CDR3 sequences; the top ten clones carry more than 1.5%. Sequencing input: naive CXCR3- CD8+ T cells from blood. Subset here: CD45RO-CCR7+CD27+CD95- naive CD8+ T cells lacking CXCR3 (TNR3-). The receptors were gathered from a human donor in good health. Some clones in this sample may be carry-over from other donors' samples.

The chain links TRBV6-2 or TRBV6-3 to TRBJ1-2; the TRBD1 assignment by TCRdb is unverifiable without DNA. Per germline, CDR1 MNHEY and CDR2 SVGEGT. The CDR3 runs to 13 residues. The CDR3 sequence is CASTPGQWIGYTF.

Considering frequency, this clonotype is medium-sized (0.01 to 0.1%). V and J are TRBV29-1 and TRBJ1-1; TCRdb returns TRBD1, unconfirmable since there is no DNA. CDR1 is SQVTM and CDR2 is ANQGSEA in the germline V gene. CDR3 length equals 13 residues. This CDR3 reads CSVPTGGNTEAFF. Full variable domain (rest looked up from reference TRBV29-1 and TRBJ1-1): SAVISQKPSRDICQRGTSLTIQCQVDSQVTMMFWYRQQPGQSLTLIATANQGSEATYESGFVIDKFPISRPNLTFSTLTVSNMSPEDSSIYLCSVPTGGNTEAFFGQGTRLTVV.

The V call is TRBV5-5, the J call TRBJ2-2; TCRdb's D call of TRBD2 is untestable without DNA. This CDR3 contains 17 residues. In germline, CDR1 is SGHKS, CDR2 YYEKEE (reference sequence). CDR3 region: CASSLGRREVNTGELFF.

V gene TRBV27 combines with J gene TRBJ1-1. The CDR3 is made up of 14 amino acids. CDR1 and CDR2 (germline): MNHEY, SMNVEV (reference sequence). CDR3 loop: CASSLTLMNTEAFF.

The rearrangement joins TRBV9 to TRBJ1-4; checking the TCRdb D call of TRBD1 is not possible without DNA. CDR1 SGDLS and CDR2 YYNGEE come from the germline V gene. The CDR3 runs 13 residues. The CDR3 loop is CASSGDEGEKLFF.

The chain is built from TRBV28 and TRBJ2-5; the D gene TCRdb calls, TRBD1, cannot be checked with no DNA. The CDR3 runs 11 residues. In germline, CDR1 is MDHEN, CDR2 SYDVKM. The CDR3 reads CASGDGETQYF.

The V gene is TRBV6-5, the J gene TRBJ2-2; TCRdb returns TRBD2, unconfirmable since there is no DNA. In germline, CDR1 is MNHEY, CDR2 SVGAGI. This CDR3 is 14 amino acids long. This CDR3 is CASSLASGTGELFF.

The CDR3: CASSLYWGQETQYF. The chain has TRBV28 and TRBJ2-5; no DNA is available, so the TRBD1 call from TCRdb remains unchecked. The length of the CDR3 is 14 residues. The germline V gene has CDR1 MDHEN and CDR2 SYDVKM.

The chain is built from TRBV2 and TRBJ2-7; TCRdb lists TRBD1, though no DNA is available to test this call. The CDR3 sequence is 13 residues long. CDR1 SNHLY and CDR2 FYNNEI come from the germline V gene. Here the CDR3 reads CASRAGTGREKYF.

The chain carries TRBV28 and TRBJ2-1; no DNA is available, so the TRBD1 call from TCRdb remains unchecked. Germline V gene data show CDR1 as MDHEN and CDR2 as SYDVKM. CDR3 size: 19 residues. CDR3 loop: CASSDPSDRSSGWGNEQFF.

V and J are TRBV28 and TRBJ2-7; TCRdb selects TRBD1, and the lack of DNA leaves this call unchecked. Germline lookup yields CDR1 MDHEN and CDR2 SYDVKM. The CDR3 covers 14 residues. CDR3: CASSAPDSSYEQYF.

The rearrangement links TRBV4-2 to TRBJ1-1; TCRdb's D gene call, TRBD1, goes unchecked for lack of DNA. Germline V gene lookup returns CDR1 LGHNA and CDR2 YNFKEQ. The CDR3 consists of 13 residues. CDR3 loop: CASSLARETEAFF.

The chain combines TRBV29-1 with TRBJ1-2; TCRdb lists TRBD1, though no DNA is available to test this call. This CDR3 is 13 amino acids long. Germline values: CDR1 SQVTM, CDR2 ANQGSEA. CDR3 in amino acids: CSVGPTGGYGYTF.

The chain combines TRBV7-6 with TRBJ1-5. This CDR3 contains 15 residues. Germline-derived CDR1 and CDR2 are SGHVS and FNYEAQ. The CDR3 sequence is CASSLEAGGGQPQHF.

This clonotype is identified as medium-sized from frequency. The chain uses TRBV10-1 and TRBJ2-5; checking the TCRdb D call of TRBD1 is not possible without DNA. CDR1 is WNHNN, CDR2 SYGVQD, per germline (reference sequence). The CDR3 consists of 17 residues. CDR3 residues: CASSESGTGKYQETQYF.

The chain is built from TRBV27 and TRBJ1-5; TCRdb's D call of TRBD1 is untestable without DNA. The CDR3 has 16 amino acids. The germline V gene has CDR1 MNHEY and CDR2 SMNVEV (reference sequence). CDR3 sequence reads: CASRGQAGYSNQPQHF.